Listed here are 22 T cell receptor beta chains from one sample, sequenced in a study of blood T cells in healthy people across ages. PCR was performed a second time for roughly 7 to 11 cycles using a sample-barcoded 5' primer and a J-beta primer mix. TCRdb passed the 5' RACE reads through MiXCR, listing each CDR3 protein once. The sample consists of 700,000 or so distinct CDR3 sequences, approximately 21% of them appearing once. Sequencing used blood. All receptors come from a man between 65 and 85 years old in good health.

The rearrangement uses TRBV12-3 or TRBV12-4 and TRBJ1-4; D remains ambiguous. The CDR3 runs to 11 residues. Trimming shortened V by 8 bases and J by 6 bases, and 7 bases separated the two germline ends. The chain's CDR3 is CASGVYEKLFF. The CDR3, as DNA: TGTGCCAGCGGGGTCTATGAAAAACTGTTTTTT.

The chain has TRBV27 and TRBJ2-1; 9 bases map to TRBD2. The J call may not be correct, given that the DNA end is closer to TRBJ2-7. Germline CDR1 is MNHEY and CDR2 is SMNVEV (reference sequence). The CDR3 covers 15 residues. CDR3 DNA sequence: TGTGCCAGCAGCCATTTTAGCGGGGGCACCTACGAGCAGTACTTC. This translates into CASSHFSGGTYEQYF.

This clonotype was recorded a few times. The genes are TRBV4-1 and TRBJ2-3; 8 bases line up with TRBD2. Trimming at V came to 4 bases and at J to 1 base, leaving 7 bases not matched to a gene. Germline values: CDR1 MGHRA, CDR2 YSYEKL. The CDR3 totals 16 residues. The CDR3 here is CASSLTGTSGTDTQYF. CDR3 bases: TGCGCCAGCAGCCTTACCGGGACTAGTGGCACAGATACGCAGTATTTT.

J is TRBJ1-2 and V is TRBV7-8, with no clear D. Per germline, CDR1 SGHVS and CDR2 FQNEAQ. This CDR3 region has 13 residues. V was trimmed by 5 bases and J by 5 bases, leaving 12 bases between them. The CDR3 DNA sequence: TGTGCCAGCAGCCCCGCGACCGTGTATGGCTACACCTTC. This translates into CASSPATVYGYTF.

This clonotype was counted only a few times. The chain couples TRBV28 to TRBJ2-6; D remains ambiguous. CDR3 length: 15 amino acids. V lost 3 bases and J lost 0, with 6 bases in between. Germline lookup yields CDR1 MDHEN and CDR2 SYDVKM. The CDR3 loop reads CASSFAFSGANVLTF. In DNA, the CDR3 is TGTGCCAGCAGTTTCGCTTTCTCTGGGGCCAACGTCCTGACTTTC.

The V gene is TRBV28, the J gene TRBJ2-7; no firm D call. This CDR3 has 12 amino acids. V dropped 6 bases and J dropped 3 bases, with 9 bases sitting between them. Germline-derived CDR1 and CDR2 are MDHEN and SYDVKM. The CDR3 protein is CASRKRSYEQYF. DNA of the CDR3: TGTGCCAGCAGGAAAAGGAGCTACGAGCAGTACTTC.

This clonotype appeared a few times. Sequence at one end of the junction differs from germline and may be a read error. In DNA, the CDR3 is TGTGCCTGCAGCGGAAGGTTCTTATACAATGAGCAGTTCTTC. Translated, it gives CACSGRFLYNEQFF. The chain links TRBV7-2 to TRBJ2-1, with D perhaps TRBD2 (5 bases). The germline V gene has CDR1 SGHTA and CDR2 FQGNSA. CDR3 length: 14 amino acids.

The sample holds a few counts of this clonotype. The chain joins TRBV11-2 to TRBJ1-4; 8 positions match TRBD1. J was trimmed by 3 bases and V by 4 bases; bases with no gene match: 4. The germline V gene has CDR1 SGHAT and CDR2 FQNNGV. CDR3 size: 15 residues. CDR3 DNA sequence: TGTGCCAGCAGCTCCCACAGGGGGGCTAATGAAAAACTGTTTTTT. Translating it yields CASSSHRGANEKLFF.

The chain links TRBV5-5 to TRBJ1-2; TRBD1 aligns across 11 bases. The CDR3 consists of 15 residues. With 4 bases clipped from V and 1 base from J, the junction kept 3 bases outside the gene matches. Per the germline V gene, CDR1 is SGHKS and CDR2 is YYEKEE (reference sequence). As DNA, the CDR3 is TGTGCCAGCAGCCCGGGACAGGGGGTTAACTATGGCTACACCTTC. It yields the protein CASSPGQGVNYGYTF.

The chain links TRBV6-5 to TRBJ2-7; tentative D call: TRBD1 (5 bases). Trimming stripped 7 bases from V and 0 bases from J, with 10 bases between. CDR1 MNHEY and CDR2 SVGAGI come from the germline V gene. This CDR3 comprises 13 residues. The CDR3 region has the DNA TGTGCCAGCACCCTGGGGCCCTCCTACGAGCAGTACTTC. Translated: CASTLGPSYEQYF.

This clonotype was counted ten times or more. The chain combines TRBV27 with TRBJ2-6; perhaps D is TRBD1 or TRBD2 (5 bases each). CDR1 is MNHEY and CDR2 is SMNVEV in the germline V gene (reference sequence). CDR3 length: 14 amino acids. The V gene lost 4 bases and the J gene lost 1 base, with 5 bases spanning the gap. The CDR3 DNA reads as TGTGCCAGCAGTTGGGGGTCTGGGGCCAACGTCCTGACTTTC. Its translation: CASSWGSGANVLTF.

The table lists this clonotype with a few counts. This sequence joins TRBV3-1 and TRBJ2-7; D might be TRBD2 (5 bases). The V gene's germline CDR1 is LGHDT and CDR2 YNNKEL (reference sequence). V gave up 4 bases and J gave up 2 bases, with 15 bases separating them. The CDR3 sequence is 15 residues long. CDR3 loop: CASSLYLDGTYEQYF. The CDR3 coding sequence is TGTGCCAGCAGCCTCTACCTCGACGGGACCTACGAGCAGTACTTC.

The sample holds a few counts of this clonotype. V and J are TRBV12-3 or TRBV12-4 and TRBJ2-3; D unresolved. Trimming cost V 4 bases and J 8 bases, with 7 bases left between them. The CDR3 has 11 amino acids. The DNA for the CDR3 is TGTGCCAGCAGTTCCAGGTTTACGCAGTATTTT. Its translation is CASSSRFTQYF.

This clonotype occurred a few times. The CDR3 DNA reads TGTGCCAGCAGACAACTAGCGGGGGCCGAAAATGAGCAGTTCTTC. Translating gives CASRQLAGAENEQFF. The chain uses TRBV12-3 or TRBV12-4 and TRBJ2-1, with 11 bases that match TRBD2. The CDR3 is 15 amino acids. J lost 7 bases, V lost 6 bases, and 8 bases had no gene match.

There are a few counts of this clonotype. The gene calls are TRBV27 and TRBJ2-1, with 8 bases identical to TRBD1. The closer fit of TRBJ2-7 to the DNA end suggests the J call may be wrong. The CDR3 runs 13 residues. Germline V gives CDR1 MNHEY, CDR2 SMNVEV (reference sequence). Written as DNA, the CDR3 is TGTGCCAGCAGTTTATCTCAGGGGGCCGAGCAGTACTTC. Amino acid sequence: CASSLSQGAEQYF.

This clonotype was seen only a few times. The chain combines TRBV21-1 with TRBJ2-7; the D call in the table, TRBD2, was not verified against the DNA. TRBV21-1 is given as a pseudogene. The CDR3 spans 16 residues. CDR3 DNA: TGTGCCAGCAGCGGTAAGACCCGGGCCTACATCTACGAGCAGTACGTC. Translating gives CASSGKTRAYIYEQYV.

There are a few counts of this clonotype. This sequence joins TRBV28 and TRBJ2-1; TRBD1 matches 8 bases. The J segment lost 6 bases and the V segment lost 10 bases, leaving 11 bases of the junction unmatched. CDR1 MDHEN and CDR2 SYDVKM come from the germline V gene. The CDR3 loop spans 14 amino acids. The CDR3 DNA is TGTGCCACCCTTGGGGACAGGCGGGGCAATGAGCAGTTCTTC. This gives the protein CATLGDRRGNEQFF.

V and J are TRBV12-3 or TRBV12-4 and TRBJ1-1; D call uncertain. The CDR3 totals 14 residues. V dropped 5 bases and J dropped 6 bases, with 16 bases sitting between them. The CDR3 DNA reads as TGTGCCAGCAGTCGAACTTCTTATGCGGCTGAAGCTTTCTTT. This encodes CASSRTSYAAEAFF.

This rearrangement joins TRBV11-1 to TRBJ2-5; D ambiguous. Germline CDR1 SGHAT, CDR2 FQDESV (reference sequence). V lost 5 bases and J 3 bases, leaving 10 bases between the germline ends. The CDR3 runs 13 residues. CDR3 bases: TGTGCCAGCAGCCGGCCGGTGGAAGAGACCCAGTACTTC. Residues: CASSRPVEETQYF.

The chain uses TRBV6-5 and TRBJ2-4; 8 bases line up with TRBD1. Germline CDR1 and CDR2: MNHEY and SVGAGI. V lost 1 base and J lost 9; bases outside the gene matches: 5. The CDR3 extends over 14 amino acids. DNA of the CDR3: TGTGCCAGCAGTTACTTGGACAGGGATTCCATTCAGTACTTC. This sequence encodes CASSYLDRDSIQYF.

V is TRBV5-1 and J is TRBJ2-3, with D uncertain. The V and J ends lost 1 base and 6 bases respectively, with 18 bases between them. This CDR3 has 16 residues. Germline CDR1 and CDR2: SGHRS and YFSETQ. CDR3 nucleotides: TGCGCCAGCAGCTTGTCCTCCCTGGTTCTTGCGGATACGCAGTATTTT. Its protein product is CASSLSSLVLADTQYF.

The V call is TRBV6-2 or TRBV6-3, the J call TRBJ1-1, with D unclear. CDR1 is MNHEY, CDR2 SVGEGT, per germline. V lost 0 bases to trimming and J lost 1 base, with 9 bases between them. This CDR3 has 15 amino acids. The CDR3 DNA reads TGTGCCAGCAGTTACTCTCCAGGATCGAACACTGAAGCTTTCTTT. Its translation is CASSYSPGSNTEAFF.